One and the same sample provided the 24 T cell receptor beta chains below, sequenced in a study of blood T cell repertoires in COVID-19. Data came from immunoSEQ multiplex PCR; TCRdb stores just in-frame clones and leaves some out. Counted here are 140,000 to 150,000 clones, roughly 80% occurring once; the ten biggest clones make up approximately 3.6%. The sample consisted of peripheral blood. The receptors were gathered from a man between 70 and 80 years old who had recovered from COVID-19.

This sequence joins TRBV19 and TRBJ2-3, with TRBD1 matching 7 bases. The V gene end was trimmed by 5 bases and the J gene end by 2 bases; junction bases not matched to a gene: 7. There are 15 residues in the CDR3. Germline values: CDR1 LNHDA, CDR2 SQIVND (reference sequence). The CDR3 region has the DNA TGTGCCAGTAGTCCCGGGGACAGCTCCACAGATACGCAGTATTTT. Translation gives CASSPGDSSTDTQYF.

The V gene is TRBV11-2, the J gene TRBJ2-2, with D tentatively TRBD1 (5 bases). Between the trimmed V and J ends, which lost 5 bases and 6 bases, there was a span of 16 bases. CDR1 and CDR2 (germline): SGHAT, FQNNGV. The CDR3 spans 15 residues. The DNA for the CDR3 is TGTGCCAGCAGCCCAGGGTCAAGTGATCCCGGGGAGCTGTTTTTT. Its translation: CASSPGSSDPGELFF.

The chain carries TRBV6-2 or TRBV6-3 and TRBJ2-7; 9 bases agree with TRBD2. After removal of 3 bases from V and 0 bases from J, the junction contained 9 bases not matched to a gene. Germline V gives CDR1 MNHEY, CDR2 SVGEGT. The CDR3 has 17 residues. CDR3 protein: CASSYRLGTSYSYEQYF. The CDR3 DNA follows: TGTGCCAGCAGTTATCGTCTCGGGACTAGCTACTCCTACGAGCAGTACTTC.

The chain carries TRBV7-2 and TRBJ1-2; D remains unclear. V was clipped by 2 bases and J by 2 bases, with 9 bases between them. The CDR3 has 14 residues. Germline V gene data show CDR1 as SGHTA and CDR2 as FQGNSA. The chain's CDR3 is CASSLPGWNYGYTF. CDR3 nucleotides: TGTGCCAGCAGCTTACCGGGGTGGAACTATGGCTACACCTTC. The entire variable domain, with the rest obtained from reference TRBV7-2 and TRBJ1-2, is as follows: GAGVSQSPSNKVTEKGKDVELRCDPISGHTALYWYRQSLGQGLEFLIYFQGNSAPDKSGLPSDRFSAERTGGSVSTLTIQRTQQEDSAVYLCASSLPGWNYGYTFGSGTRLTVV.

This clone turned up a few times. The chain uses TRBV30 and TRBJ1-3, with D unclear. Germline V gene data show CDR1 as GTSNPN and CDR2 as SVGIG (reference sequence). This CDR3 region has 14 residues. Trimming cost V 2 bases and J 2 bases, with 10 bases left between them. The CDR3 coding sequence is TGTGCCTGGAGTCCAGGAATTCCTGGAAACACCATATATTTT. This sequence encodes CAWSPGIPGNTIYF.

The rearrangement links TRBV5-1 to TRBJ2-5; the D is unclear. There are 14 residues in the CDR3. V was shortened by 0 bases and J by 0 bases, with 6 bases between the two germline ends. Germline CDR1 and CDR2: SGHRS and YFSETQ. The CDR3 bases are TGCGCCAGCAGCTTGGGGTACTACCAAGAGACCCAGTACTTC. Encoded protein: CASSLGYYQETQYF.

The rearrangement joins TRBV9 to TRBJ2-1; D not resolved. The CDR3 has 15 amino acids. V lost 0 bases to trimming and J lost 5 bases, with 12 bases between them. Germline CDR1 SGDLS, CDR2 YYNGEE. CDR3 in DNA: TGTGCCAGCAGCGTAGGAGGCTTCGGAAACAATGAGCAGTTCTTC. Encoded protein: CASSVGGFGNNEQFF.

The chain uses TRBV16 and TRBJ1-6, with 7 positions matching TRBD1. Trimming cost V 4 bases and J 9 bases; bases outside gene matches: 6. The germline gives CDR1 KGHSY, CDR2 FQNENV. The CDR3 has 14 amino acids. The CDR3 sequence is CASSPVGGTSPLHF. DNA of the CDR3: TGTGCCAGCAGCCCTGTAGGGGGCACTTCACCCCTCCACTTT.

The genes are TRBV4-1 and TRBJ2-5; 10 bases map to TRBD2. Germline V lookup: CDR1 MGHRA, CDR2 YSYEKL. V lost 0 bases to trimming and J lost 0 bases; unmatched junction nucleotides: 10. The CDR3 is 19 amino acids. CDR3 sequence (DNA): TGCGCCAGCAGCCAAGATCGCAGCGGGAGGGCCCCCAACCAAGAGACCCAGTACTTC. This encodes CASSQDRSGRAPNQETQYF.

This clone turned up a few times. The genes are TRBV9 and TRBJ2-4, with D possibly being TRBD1 (5 bases). Germline V gene data show CDR1 as SGDLS and CDR2 as YYNGEE. The CDR3 loop spans 15 amino acids. Between the trimmed V and J ends, which lost 0 bases and 8 bases, there was a span of 15 bases. CDR3 DNA sequence: TGTGCCAGCAGCGTAGTCGGGCAGGGATCGGACATTCAGTACTTC. Translated, it gives CASSVVGQGSDIQYF. The variable domain in full, completed from reference TRBV9 and TRBJ2-4, reads DSGVTQTPKHLITATGQRVTLRCSPRSGDLSVYWYQQSLDQGLQFLIQYYNGEERAKGNILERFSAQQFPDLHSELNLSSLELGDSALYFCASSVVGQGSDIQYFGAGTRLSVL.

This chain links TRBV5-1 with TRBJ1-1; TRBD1 matches at 10 bases. The CDR3 covers 16 residues. V lost 4 bases and J lost 4; bases outside the gene matches: 10. Germline V lookup: CDR1 SGHRS, CDR2 YFSETQ. Here the CDR3 reads CASSGRTGGRITEAFF. The CDR3 nucleotides read TGCGCCAGCAGCGGACGGACAGGGGGTCGGATCACTGAAGCTTTCTTT. Filled out from reference TRBV5-1 and TRBJ1-1, the complete variable domain reads KAGVTQTPRYLIKTRGQQVTLSCSPISGHRSVSWYQQTPGQGLQFLFEYFSETQRNKGNFPGRFSGRQFSNSRSEMNVSTLELGDSALYLCASSGRTGGRITEAFFGQGTRLTVV.

The chain recombines TRBV6-5 with TRBJ2-7; 7 bases are shared with TRBD1. J lost 7 bases, V lost 6 bases, and 9 bases had no gene match. Germline assignment: CDR1 MNHEY and CDR2 SVGAGI. The CDR3 consists of 13 residues. CDR3: CASSLQGFWEQYF. The CDR3 DNA reads TGTGCCAGCAGCCTACAGGGGTTCTGGGAGCAGTACTTC.

This sequence joins TRBV18 and TRBJ1-5; 7 positions match TRBD1. The V gene end was trimmed by 4 bases and the J gene end by 4 bases; junction bases not matched to a gene: 4. CDR1 and CDR2 from the germline V gene are KGHSH and LQKENI. This CDR3 is built from 14 residues. CDR3: CASSQQGTNQPQHF. The CDR3 DNA is TGTGCCAGCTCACAACAGGGGACAAATCAGCCCCAGCATTTT.

This clone was recorded only once. The rearrangement uses TRBV12-5 and TRBJ2-7; 7 nucleotides align to TRBD2. There are 14 residues in the CDR3. Germline V CDR1 and CDR2: LGHNT, FRNRAP. With V trimmed by 1 base and J by 10 bases, 10 bases remained unmatched. In DNA, the CDR3 is TGTGCTAGTGGTTTGGGTACGGGAAGCGGGGTTCAGTACTTC. This translates into CASGLGTGSGVQYF.

This clone has only one observation. This chain uses TRBV7-9 with TRBJ2-1; 8 bases fit TRBD2. The junction had 17 bases not matched to a gene; V was cut back by 5 bases and J by 8 bases. The CDR3 covers 17 residues. The germline gives CDR1 SEHNR, CDR2 FQNEAQ (reference sequence). The CDR3 nucleotides read TGTGCCAGCAGCCCGGGGGGGTGGAGTGGCGAAGGCGATGAGCAGTTCTTC. Its protein product is CASSPGGWSGEGDEQFF.

The V gene is TRBV5-6, the J gene TRBJ2-5; 13 positions match TRBD2. This CDR3 has 17 residues. CDR1 is SGHDT, CDR2 YYEEEE, per germline. With V trimmed by 6 bases and J by 2 bases, 10 bases remained unmatched. Written as DNA, the CDR3 is TGTGCCAGCACAAAAATCGGGACTAGCGGGATTCAAGAGACCCAGTACTTC. This encodes CASTKIGTSGIQETQYF. Full variable domain (outside the CDR3, taken from reference TRBV5-6 and TRBJ2-5): DAGVTQSPTHLIKTRGQQVTLRCSPKSGHDTVSWYQQALGQGPQFIFQYYEEEERQRGNFPDRFSGHQFPNYSSELNVNALLLGDSALYLCASTKIGTSGIQETQYFGPGTRLLVL.

This sequence joins TRBV29-1 and TRBJ2-7; 7 nucleotides match TRBD1. J was trimmed by 3 bases and V by 7 bases; bases with no gene match: 3. The CDR3 loop spans 11 amino acids. Germline V CDR1 and CDR2: SQVTM, ANQGSEA. The CDR3 region has the DNA TGCAGCGCCGGGGACAGCTACGAGCAGTACTTC. The encoded protein is CSAGDSYEQYF.

CDR3 loop: CAIKGARDYGYTF. The CDR3 nucleotides are TGTGCCATCAAGGGGGCGCGGGACTATGGCTACACCTTC. The chain couples TRBV10-3 to TRBJ1-2; 7 nucleotides agree with TRBD1. Trimming at V came to 7 bases and at J to 3 bases, leaving 5 bases not matched to a gene. This CDR3 is 13 amino acids long. CDR1 is ENHRY and CDR2 is SYGVKD in the germline V gene.

V is TRBV30 and J is TRBJ1-2; a weak D match, TRBD1 (6 bases). V dropped 3 bases and J dropped 1 base, with 18 bases sitting between them. CDR1 GTSNPN and CDR2 SVGIG come from the germline V gene (reference sequence). The CDR3 loop spans 16 amino acids. The CDR3 DNA is TGTGCCTGGAGCCTACTGTGGGACACCGATAACTATGGCTACACCTTC. This translates into CAWSLLWDTDNYGYTF.

The chain recombines TRBV4-3 with TRBJ2-5, with D unclear. Germline CDR1 and CDR2: LGHNA and YSLEER. V was trimmed by 0 bases and J by 2 bases, leaving 13 bases between them. This CDR3 region has 16 residues. The CDR3: CASSQDWAGTQETQYF. The CDR3 bases are TGCGCCAGCAGCCAAGATTGGGCAGGAACACAAGAGACCCAGTACTTC.

The rearrangement uses TRBV7-3 and TRBJ1-1, with TRBD1 as a possible D gene (5 bases). Germline CDR1 and CDR2: SGHTA and FQGTGA. Trimming left V 1 base short and J 2 bases short, with 20 bases between. The CDR3 runs to 18 residues. The CDR3 here is CASSLRGGTDPGNTEAFF. CDR3 DNA sequence: TGTGCCAGCAGCTTAAGGGGAGGGACGGACCCTGGAAACACTGAAGCTTTCTTT.

V gene TRBV19 combines with J gene TRBJ2-3; 7 nucleotides match TRBD2. Losses at the gene ends were 4 bases for V and 2 bases for J; bases not matched to a gene: 9. The CDR3 extends over 16 amino acids. The germline V gene encodes CDR1 LNHDA and CDR2 SQIVND (reference sequence). The DNA for the CDR3 is TGTGCCAGTAGTAGGGGGGGAGGCCGGTACACAGATACGCAGTATTTT. It translates to CASSRGGGRYTDTQYF.

J is TRBJ1-2 and V is TRBV11-2; the D is unclear. V shed 3 bases and J shed 6 bases, with 14 bases lying between them. The CDR3 has 14 residues. CDR1 is SGHAT and CDR2 is FQNNGV in the germline V gene. The CDR3 coding sequence is TGTGCCAGCAGCTTTAATGCCCTGGAGCATGGCTACACCTTC. Its protein is CASSFNALEHGYTF.

The CDR3 DNA follows: TGCGCCAGCAGCTCAGGAAGAGAGACCCAGTACTTC. This codes for CASSSGRETQYF. The rearrangement joins TRBV5-1 to TRBJ2-5; D is unclear. CDR1 and CDR2 from the germline V gene are SGHRS and YFSETQ. The CDR3 runs to 12 residues. Between the trimmed V and J ends, which lost 3 bases and 4 bases, there was a span of 7 bases.